What follows is one T cell receptor (beta chain) and its context. The antigen is unknown. PCR was performed a second time for about 6 to 12 cycles using a sample-barcoded 5' primer and a J-beta primer mix. TCRdb re-analysed the 5' RACE reads in MiXCR, keeping a single row per CDR3 protein. This table has 700,000 to 850,000 distinct CDR3 sequences, about 55% appearing once. V was trimmed by 5 bases and J by 5 bases, leaving 6 bases between them. Germline assignment: CDR1 SNHLY and CDR2 FYNNEI. The CDR3 sequence is 11 residues long. Total RNA, at least 5.5 micrograms per sample, came from PBMCs. This specimen belongs to a study of blood T cells in healthy people across ages. Overall study results and limits: When set beside aged donors, long-lived donors presented more naive CD4+ cells and higher diversity. Roughly linear age-related decline in beta diversity appeared, significant by age approximately 43.

The source material was blood. The chain couples TRBV2 to TRBJ1-2, with D hard to call. The sequence derives from a man older than 75 in good health. CDR3 sequence (DNA): TGTGCCAGCAGTCGTATTTATGGCTACACCTTC. This gives the protein CASSRIYGYTF. Together with reference TRBV2 and TRBJ1-2, the CDR3 gives the full variable domain: EPEVTQTPSHQVTQMGQEVILRCVPISNHLYFYWYRQILGQKVEFLVSFYNNEISEKSEIFDDQFSVERPDGSNFTLKIRSTKLEDSAMYFCASSRIYGYTFGSGTRLTVV.